Following are 14 T cell receptor beta chains from one sample sequenced in a study of blood T cell repertoires in COVID-19. Produced via immunoSEQ multiplex PCR; TCRdb's table is partial and in-frame only. The profile shows around 150,000 clones, roughly 84% of them singletons. Sequencing was carried out using peripheral blood. The receptors here all came from a man aged 70 or older with acute or convalescent COVID-19.

A few counts support this clone. The chain joins TRBV13 to TRBJ2-5; 8 bases align to TRBD2. Looked up from germline, CDR1 is PRHDT and CDR2 is FYEKMQ (reference sequence). V shed 5 bases and J 5 bases; nucleotides not matched to a gene: 7. The length of the CDR3 is 14 residues. The CDR3, as DNA: TGTGCCAGCAGCCTCGGGGGGGGACGCGAGACCCAGTACTTC. It is translated as CASSLGGGRETQYF.

The genes are TRBV18 and TRBJ1-6, with D perhaps TRBD1 (6 bases). This CDR3 region has 13 residues. Germline V gives CDR1 KGHSH, CDR2 LQKENI. Trimming took off 4 bases at V and 8 bases at J, with 9 bases between the two ends. The CDR3 DNA is TGTGCCAGCTCACTGGCAGGGGATTCACCCCTCCACTTT. Translating gives CASSLAGDSPLHF.

The chain links TRBV18 to TRBJ1-2; 9 nucleotides align to TRBD1. The germline gives CDR1 KGHSH, CDR2 LQKENI. Germline trimming cut 3 bases from V and 7 bases from J; bases unmatched to any gene: 12. The CDR3 is 16 amino acids. CDR3 protein: CASSPSGTGLNGGYTF. The CDR3 DNA reads as TGTGCCAGCTCACCGTCCGGGACAGGGTTGAACGGTGGCTACACCTTC.

CDR3 bases: TGTGCCAGCAGCTTGAGGTCATCGCTGGGTTCACCCCTCCACTTT. This encodes CASSLRSSLGSPLHF. The chain links TRBV13 to TRBJ1-6; no reliable D call. This CDR3 is built from 15 residues. In germline, CDR1 is PRHDT, CDR2 FYEKMQ (reference sequence). The ends were cut back, 3 bases at V and 9 bases at J, with 15 bases in the middle.

The chain carries TRBV7-9 and TRBJ2-3; 9 positions agree with TRBD2. V shed 4 bases, J shed 0 bases, and the junction held 8 bases outside the gene matches. The CDR3 contains 17 residues. Per germline, CDR1 SEHNR and CDR2 FQNEAQ (reference sequence). The CDR3 loop reads CASSYSLAGPSTDTQYF. The CDR3 DNA is TGTGCCAGCAGCTACTCCCTAGCGGGACCAAGCACAGATACGCAGTATTTT.

The rearrangement links TRBV6-5 to TRBJ2-1; D possibly corresponds to TRBD1 (6 bases). V lost 6 bases to trimming and J lost 8 bases, with 14 bases between them. The CDR3 contains 13 residues. CDR1 MNHEY and CDR2 SVGAGI come from the germline V gene. This CDR3 is CASRKGTPDEQFF. CDR3 DNA sequence: TGTGCCAGCAGGAAAGGGACACCCGATGAGCAGTTCTTC.

This chain uses TRBV6-5 with TRBJ2-3; the D gene is possibly TRBD1 (5 bases). This CDR3 is 15 amino acids long. Germline V gives CDR1 MNHEY, CDR2 SVGAGI. V shed 5 bases and J shed 0 bases, with 12 bases lying between them. CDR3 sequence reads: CASSPDRPSTDTQYF. The CDR3 region has the DNA TGTGCCAGCAGTCCTGACAGACCTAGCACAGATACGCAGTATTTT.

This rearrangement joins TRBV5-1 to TRBJ2-1, with 9 bases identical to TRBD1. V was pared by 3 bases and J by 10 bases, with 8 bases of the junction left unmatched. The CDR3 has 14 amino acids. CDR1 and CDR2 (germline): SGHRS, YFSETQ. CDR3 in amino acids: CASSWTGAEGEQFF. The CDR3 DNA is TGCGCCAGCAGCTGGACAGGGGCCGAGGGGGAGCAGTTCTTC.

The V gene is TRBV2, the J gene TRBJ2-1, with D maybe TRBD1 (7 bases). Germline V gene data show CDR1 as SNHLY and CDR2 as FYNNEI. CDR3 length: 15 amino acids. Trimming removed 7 bases at V and 3 bases at J, with 16 bases between. CDR3 in amino acids: CASTGGQGVYNEQFF. In DNA form, the CDR3 reads TGTGCCAGCACCGGGGGTCAGGGGGTCTACAATGAGCAGTTCTTC.

The genes are TRBV7-3 and TRBJ2-2; TRBD2 is a possible D gene (7 bases). The CDR3 loop spans 16 amino acids. The germline V gene encodes CDR1 SGHTA and CDR2 FQGTGA. V lost 5 bases to trimming and J lost 2 bases, with 15 bases between them. The CDR3: CASSQTGRGNTGELFF. The CDR3 nucleotides read TGTGCCAGCAGCCAAACAGGGAGGGGTAACACCGGGGAGCTGTTTTTT.

The chain recombines TRBV6-1 with TRBJ1-5, with D possibly TRBD1 on 5 matching bases. Germline CDR1 reads MNHNS; CDR2 reads SASEGT. V lost 2 bases, J lost 5 bases, and 19 bases lay in between. The CDR3 is 17 residues long. The CDR3 nucleotides are TGTGCCAGCAGTGAATTACGCGGGGCCCCCAAGGATCAGCCCCAGCATTTT. This translates into CASSELRGAPKDQPQHF.

The rearrangement uses TRBV20-1 and TRBJ1-1; a possible D gene is TRBD1 (6 bases). The V and J ends lost 7 bases and 4 bases respectively, with 10 bases between them. The germline CDR1 and CDR2 sequences are DFQATT and SNEGSKA (reference sequence). This CDR3 contains 11 residues. CDR3 residues: CSGGRFTEAFF. Written as DNA, the CDR3 is TGCAGTGGGGGGCGCTTCACTGAAGCTTTCTTT.

The chain recombines TRBV12-5 with TRBJ2-7; a weak D match, TRBD2 (5 bases). V lost 7 bases and J lost 2, with 12 bases in between. The germline CDR1 and CDR2 sequences are LGHNT and FRNRAP. The CDR3 totals 13 residues. CDR3 DNA: TGTGCTAGTGCCAGGACTCCTACCTACGAGCAGTACTTC. It is translated as CASARTPTYEQYF.

The chain uses TRBV24-1 and TRBJ2-5; D uncertain. Trimming removed 2 bases from V and 2 bases from J, with 5 bases in between. CDR1 is KGHDR and CDR2 is SFDVKD in the germline V gene. There are 13 residues in the CDR3. CDR3: CATSDSQQETQYF. The CDR3, as DNA: TGTGCCACCAGTGATTCACAGCAAGAGACCCAGTACTTC.